A single sample gave rise to the 30 T cell receptor beta chains below, sequenced in a study of patients and donors after allogeneic stem cell transplantation (dated by TCRdb to about 2020). Libraries were built with RT-PCR. Sequencing was carried out with a NextSeq 550. TCRdb took the public reads, trimmed them with fastp at Q25, ran MiXCR for clone calling and kept in-frame beta chains. Rows with one shared CDR3 protein collapse into an entry with the most common genes and DNA. The sample data list 150,000 to 200,000 distinct CDR3 sequences, and 20% to 25% of these were observed just once. The ten largest clones capture roughly a quarter of the sample. Sample: blood, either unsorted or a sorted T cell fraction (not recorded which). The receptors were sampled from a human donor who was either an allogeneic HSCT recipient or a stem cell or donor lymphocyte infusion donor (not recorded which). It is not recorded whose cells these are; they may come from a transplant donor.

This clonotype was counted between two and nine times. The CDR3 nucleotides read TGCAGTGCAAGTGACCCACAGAGGGGAAACATTCAGTACTTC. It yields the protein CSASDPQRGNIQYF. The chain uses TRBV20-1 and TRBJ2-4; D could derive from TRBD1 or TRBD2 (5 bases each). This CDR3 comprises 14 residues. CDR1 and CDR2 from the germline V gene are DFQATT and SNEGSKA (reference sequence). V was clipped by 6 bases and J by 6 bases, with 18 bases between them.

The V call is TRBV20-1, the J call TRBJ2-3; D is undetermined. There are 11 residues in the CDR3. V shed 6 bases and J shed 5 bases, with 9 bases lying between them. Per the germline V gene, CDR1 is DFQATT and CDR2 is SNEGSKA (reference sequence). The CDR3 region has the DNA TGCAGTGCAACTGTTGGAGATACGCAGTATTTT. It encodes CSATVGDTQYF.

Many counts were recorded for this clonotype. V is TRBV18 and J is TRBJ1-4; 9 bases are shared with TRBD1. This CDR3 has 14 amino acids. CDR1 and CDR2 (germline): KGHSH, LQKENI. Trimming at V came to 5 bases and at J to 8 bases, leaving 6 bases not matched to a gene. The chain's CDR3 is CASSYDRGGEKLFF. Written as DNA, the CDR3 is TGTGCCAGCTCATACGACAGGGGGGGCGAAAAACTGTTTTTT.

This clonotype was counted a few times. The CDR3 here is CASRDWADEQYF. In nucleotides, the CDR3 is TGCGCCAGCAGGGACTGGGCAGACGAGCAGTACTTC. The V gene is TRBV5-1, the J gene TRBJ2-7; tentative D call: TRBD2 (5 bases). This CDR3 contains 12 residues. CDR1 SGHRS and CDR2 YFSETQ come from the germline V gene. Between the trimmed V and J ends, which lost 5 bases and 5 bases, there was a span of 11 bases.

V and J are TRBV29-1 and TRBJ2-5, with no clear D. CDR3 length: 14 residues. V lost 5 bases and J lost 1, with 14 bases in between. Germline V lookup: CDR1 SQVTM, CDR2 ANQGSEA. CDR3 protein: CSVKGMAVQETQYF. Written as DNA, the CDR3 is TGCAGCGTTAAAGGCATGGCAGTCCAAGAGACCCAGTACTTC.

This clonotype was observed a few times. The genes are TRBV7-3 and TRBJ1-5; no clear D gene. The germline gives CDR1 SGHTA, CDR2 FQGTGA. There are 13 residues in the CDR3. Trimming took 0 bases from V and 5 from J, leaving 5 bases between them. CDR3 residues: CASSLTLDQPQHF. The DNA of the CDR3 is TGTGCCAGCAGCTTAACCCTGGATCAGCCCCAGCATTTT.

This clonotype was picked up many times. This rearrangement joins TRBV6-5 to TRBJ1-1, with D perhaps TRBD1 (5 bases). This CDR3 comprises 11 residues. CDR1 and CDR2 (germline): MNHEY, SVGAGI. Trimming removed 7 bases at V and 8 bases at J, with 11 bases between. The DNA of the CDR3 is TGTGCCAGCATCGAAAAGGGGGAAGCTTTCTTT. As protein: CASIEKGEAFF.

This clonotype was counted a few times. The chain employs TRBV9 and TRBJ2-1, with D unclear. The CDR3 has 15 amino acids. The germline V and J ends were trimmed by 0 bases and 0 bases, with 7 bases remaining between them. Germline CDR1 reads SGDLS; CDR2 reads YYNGEE. CDR3 loop: CASSVVISSYNEQFF. CDR3 nucleotides: TGTGCCAGCAGCGTAGTCATTAGCTCCTACAATGAGCAGTTCTTC.

The V gene is TRBV12-3 or TRBV12-4, the J gene TRBJ2-1, with 12 bases that match TRBD2. J gave up 0 bases and V 5 bases, and 11 bases lay outside the gene matches. The CDR3 contains 19 residues. The CDR3: CASSRGLAGTMGSYNEQFF. The CDR3 DNA is TGTGCCAGCAGTCGTGGACTAGCGGGAACGATGGGCTCCTACAATGAGCAGTTCTTC.

This clonotype was seen more than once but under ten times. V usage is TRBV5-1 and J usage is TRBJ1-1; D not certain. V lost 5 bases and J 3 bases, leaving 14 bases between the germline ends. The CDR3 covers 14 residues. Germline V gene lookup returns CDR1 SGHRS and CDR2 YFSETQ. The CDR3 sequence is CASSRGVTDTEAFF. The CDR3 coding sequence is TGCGCCAGCAGTCGCGGGGTCACGGACACTGAAGCTTTCTTT. Full variable domain (missing parts from reference TRBV5-1 and TRBJ1-1): KAGVTQTPRYLIKTRGQQVTLSCSPISGHRSVSWYQQTPGQGLQFLFEYFSETQRNKGNFPGRFSGRQFSNSRSEMNVSTLELGDSALYLCASSRGVTDTEAFFGQGTRLTVV.

The table lists this clonotype with a few counts. This chain uses TRBV20-1 with TRBJ1-2, with D perhaps TRBD1 (5 bases). The length of the CDR3 is 15 residues. Trimming shortened V by 1 base and J by 5 bases, and 17 bases separated the two germline ends. CDR1 is DFQATT and CDR2 is SNEGSKA in the germline V gene (reference sequence). The CDR3 loop is CSARVLRGRAYGYTF. The DNA for the CDR3 is TGCAGTGCTAGAGTGTTAAGGGGAAGGGCTTATGGCTACACCTTC.

The rearrangement uses TRBV21-1 and TRBJ1-2. TRBV21-1 is reported as a pseudogene. This CDR3 contains 15 residues. The CDR3 DNA sequence: TGTGCCAGCAGCAAATCCAACCGAGGAACTTGTGGCTACACCTTC. Translating it yields CASSKSNRGTCGYTF.

This clonotype was counted a few times. The genes are TRBV5-1 and TRBJ2-2, with D possibly being TRBD1 (6 bases). This CDR3 has 14 amino acids. The germline CDR1 and CDR2 sequences are SGHRS and YFSETQ. V lost 2 bases, J lost 6 bases, and 11 bases lay in between. The DNA for the CDR3 is TGCGCCAGCAGCTTTACAGGGTTGTCCGGGGAGCTGTTTTTT. It is translated as CASSFTGLSGELFF.

V usage is TRBV21-1 and J usage is TRBJ1-2; the table's D call of TRBD1 was not tested on the DNA. TRBV21-1 is shown as a pseudogene. CDR3 length: 17 residues. Here the CDR3 DNA reads TGTGCCAGCAGAAAACTTGGACAGGGGCCTGGGAACTATGGCTACACCTTC. Translated: CASRKLGQGPGNYGYTF.

This clonotype was found a few times. The chain links TRBV6-1 to TRBJ1-5; D gene ambiguous. CDR3 length equals 16 residues. Germline V lookup: CDR1 MNHNS, CDR2 SASEGT. V lost 7 bases and J 5 bases, leaving 21 bases between the germline ends. CDR3: CASKRRTVGRDQPQHF. The DNA for the CDR3 is TGTGCCAGCAAGAGGAGAACAGTCGGTAGGGATCAGCCCCAGCATTTT.

This clonotype was observed a handful of times. This chain connects TRBV12-3 or TRBV12-4 to TRBJ1-6; TRBD1 might be the D (5 bases). CDR3 length: 14 residues. Trimming pared 3 bases from V and 14 bases from J, leaving 17 bases between. The chain's CDR3 is CASSFGGSGSALHF. The CDR3 DNA follows: TGTGCCAGCAGTTTCGGGGGTTCCGGTTCGGCCCTCCACTTT.

This clonotype appeared a few times. The V call is TRBV10-3, the J call TRBJ1-5; 7 bases agree with TRBD1. J lost 7 bases, V lost 6 bases, and 6 bases had no gene match. There are 13 residues in the CDR3. Germline assignment: CDR1 ENHRY and CDR2 SYGVKD. The CDR3, as DNA: TGTGCCATCAGCGACAGGGACGGACAGCCCCAGCATTTT. Encoded protein: CAISDRDGQPQHF.

This rearrangement joins TRBV10-3 to TRBJ2-2, with D perhaps TRBD1 or TRBD2 (5 bases each). V dropped 4 bases and J dropped 6 bases, with 18 bases sitting between them. The germline V gene encodes CDR1 ENHRY and CDR2 SYGVKD. The CDR3 runs to 16 residues. DNA for the CDR3: TGTGCCATCAGTGGAACTCGGGGACCCGTGGCCGGGGAGCTGTTTTTT. This translates into CAISGTRGPVAGELFF.

The chain joins TRBV2 to TRBJ2-7; 10 bases are shared with TRBD1. This CDR3 spans 14 amino acids. Germline V gene sequence: CDR1 SNHLY, CDR2 FYNNEI. The trim removed 7 bases at V and 4 bases at J, leaving 7 bases unmatched. The CDR3 region is CASKALGQGYEQYF. DNA for the CDR3: TGTGCCAGCAAGGCCTTGGGACAGGGGTACGAGCAGTACTTC.

The chain employs TRBV12-3 or TRBV12-4 and TRBJ2-3, with D maybe TRBD2 (5 bases). Trimming stripped 8 bases from V and 5 bases from J, with 8 bases between. CDR3 size: 11 residues. The CDR3 nucleotides are TGTGCCAGCGGCCGGGGAGATACGCAGTATTTT. Translating it yields CASGRGDTQYF.

V and J are TRBV12-3 or TRBV12-4 and TRBJ2-3, with a tentative D call TRBD2 (6 bases). V gave up 6 bases and J gave up 1 base, with 11 bases separating them. The CDR3 covers 14 residues. DNA for the CDR3: TGTGCCAGCAGCCCCAGGGAGGGCACAGATACGCAGTATTTT. Its translation: CASSPREGTDTQYF.

This chain connects TRBV5-4 to TRBJ1-4; D is ambiguous. Germline CDR1 and CDR2: SGHNT and YYREEE (reference sequence). This CDR3 spans 14 amino acids. The V gene lost 2 bases and the J gene lost 9 bases, with 14 bases spanning the gap. CDR3 bases: TGTGCCAGCAGCTTCGACCAGAGTGGTCAAAAACTGTTTTTT. Its translation is CASSFDQSGQKLFF. The whole variable domain, filled in from reference TRBV5-4 and TRBJ1-4, reads ETGVTQSPTHLIKTRGQQVTLRCSSQSGHNTVSWYQQALGQGPQFIFQYYREEENGRGNFPPRFSGLQFPNYSSELNVNALELDDSALYLCASSFDQSGQKLFFGSGTQLSVL.

The CDR3 DNA reads TGTGCCAGCAGCCGCGGACAGGGAATCTACGAGCAGTACTTC. This sequence encodes CASSRGQGIYEQYF. The gene calls are TRBV5-4 and TRBJ2-7, with 8 bases lining up with TRBD1. The V gene's germline CDR1 is SGHNT and CDR2 YYREEE (reference sequence). The junction had 6 bases not matched to a gene; V was cut back by 4 bases and J by 3 bases. The CDR3 covers 14 residues.

The rearrangement uses TRBV27 and TRBJ2-1, with D perhaps matching TRBD2 (6 bases). In germline, CDR1 is MNHEY, CDR2 SMNVEV (reference sequence). The CDR3 is 14 amino acids. Trimming took off 2 bases at V and 3 bases at J, with 8 bases between the two ends. CDR3 in DNA: TGTGCCAGCAGTTTAGCGGGGCGCTACAATGAGCAGTTCTTC. The encoded protein is CASSLAGRYNEQFF.

This clonotype came up a few times. J is TRBJ1-1 and V is TRBV7-2, with D possibly matching TRBD1 (6 bases). CDR1 SGHTA and CDR2 FQGNSA come from the germline V gene. The CDR3 spans 15 residues. V shed 1 base and J shed 4 bases, with 13 bases lying between them. CDR3 protein: CASSLGGRGVTEAFF. The DNA of the CDR3 is TGTGCCAGCAGCTTAGGGGGCAGGGGAGTCACTGAAGCTTTCTTT.

This clonotype was seen only a few times. This rearrangement joins TRBV29-1 to TRBJ2-7; 8 bases are shared with TRBD1. V trimming: 4 bases; J trimming: 3 bases; junction bases outside the gene matches: 5. Germline loops: CDR1 SQVTM, CDR2 ANQGSEA. This CDR3 is built from 13 residues. CDR3 protein: CSVGRDRNYEQYF. CDR3 DNA sequence: TGCAGCGTTGGCCGGGACAGGAACTACGAGCAGTACTTC.

The chain has TRBV20-1 and TRBJ1-4; 8 nucleotides line up with TRBD1. Unmatched junction bases numbered 9, after V lost 5 bases and J lost 7 bases. Germline lookup yields CDR1 DFQATT and CDR2 SNEGSKA (reference sequence). The CDR3 runs 14 residues. Here the CDR3 reads CSAPQGAGGEKLFF. CDR3 DNA: TGCAGTGCTCCTCAGGGGGCCGGTGGTGAAAAACTGTTTTTT.

This chain links TRBV5-1 with TRBJ2-5, with D hard to call. This CDR3 region has 15 residues. The V end lost 0 bases, the J end lost 1 base, and 10 bases lay between the germline ends. Germline V gene data show CDR1 as SGHRS and CDR2 as YFSETQ. As DNA, the CDR3 is TGCGCCAGCAGCTTGGTCGGCAGGCCCCAAGAGACCCAGTACTTC. This encodes CASSLVGRPQETQYF.

This clonotype was recorded a few times. This sequence joins TRBV5-1 and TRBJ1-1, with TRBD1 as a possible D gene (6 bases). Germline V gene data show CDR1 as SGHRS and CDR2 as YFSETQ. V lost 4 bases and J lost 5, with 18 bases in between. The CDR3 contains 15 residues. The CDR3 loop reads CASSPWMEGGTEAFF. Written as DNA, the CDR3 is TGCGCCAGCAGCCCTTGGATGGAAGGGGGGACTGAAGCTTTCTTT.

The gene calls are TRBV4-2 and TRBJ2-1; 10 bases map to TRBD1. The CDR3 runs to 17 residues. Germline CDR1 and CDR2: LGHNA and YNFKEQ. With 3 bases clipped from V and 0 bases from J, the junction kept 5 bases outside the gene matches. Here the CDR3 DNA reads TGTGCCAGCAGCCAGGGACAGGGGCAAAGCTCCTACAATGAGCAGTTCTTC. This gives the protein CASSQGQGQSSYNEQFF.